A single sample is the source of the 25 T cell receptor beta chains below, sequenced in a study of response to subunit inactivated influenza vaccine. TCRdb called the RT-PCR reads again in MiXCR, with one record for every CDR3 protein. In the table there are about 700,000 distinct CDR3 sequences, about 15% of which are singletons. Sequenced material: PBMCs from blood, taken less than 15 days before vaccination. These receptors were obtained from a man aged 45-65 years who received an inactivated influenza vaccine.

The chain is built from TRBV6-1 and TRBJ2-2, with 10 bases aligning to TRBD2. The germline V gene has CDR1 MNHNS and CDR2 SASEGT. V lost 3 bases, J lost 0 bases, and 10 bases stayed unmatched. The CDR3 runs 19 residues. The CDR3 loop reads CASSEFLAGVGSNTGELFF. CDR3 nucleotides: TGTGCCAGCAGTGAGTTCCTAGCGGGAGTTGGCTCGAACACCGGGGAGCTGTTTTTT.

This clonotype was observed a handful of times. The chain joins TRBV7-2 to TRBJ1-2; the D is unclear. V lost 5 bases and J lost 3, with 16 bases in between. The CDR3 extends over 15 amino acids. Germline V gives CDR1 SGHTA, CDR2 FQGNSA. The chain's CDR3 is CASSPSSGIHYGYTF. DNA of the CDR3: TGTGCCAGCAGCCCGTCCTCCGGGATCCACTATGGCTACACCTTC. The whole variable domain, filled in from reference TRBV7-2 and TRBJ1-2, reads GAGVSQSPSNKVTEKGKDVELRCDPISGHTALYWYRQSLGQGLEFLIYFQGNSAPDKSGLPSDRFSAERTGGSVSTLTIQRTQQEDSAVYLCASSPSSGIHYGYTFGSGTRLTVV.

There are many counts of this clonotype. This chain uses TRBV7-9 with TRBJ2-5; D uncertain. V dropped 5 bases and J dropped 1 base, with 11 bases sitting between them. Germline V gene lookup returns CDR1 SEHNR and CDR2 FQNEAQ (reference sequence). CDR3 length equals 14 residues. The CDR3: CASSPSYGQETQYF. For the CDR3, the DNA is TGTGCCAGCAGCCCGTCGTATGGCCAAGAGACCCAGTACTTC.

CDR3 residues: CASSPSKGGNEQFF. The DNA of the CDR3 is TGTGCCAGCAGTCCATCTAAGGGGGGGAATGAGCAGTTCTTC. The chain joins TRBV28 to TRBJ2-1; TRBD2 is a possible D gene (7 bases). Germline V lookup: CDR1 MDHEN, CDR2 SYDVKM. Trimming shortened V by 5 bases and J by 7 bases, and 15 bases separated the two germline ends. The CDR3 runs 14 residues.

This clonotype has only a few counts. The chain carries TRBV7-9 and TRBJ2-1, with TRBD2 matching 13 bases. With 5 bases clipped from V and 3 bases from J, the junction kept 4 bases outside the gene matches. The CDR3 has 16 residues. Germline loops: CDR1 SEHNR, CDR2 FQNEAQ (reference sequence). The DNA of the CDR3 is TGTGCCAGCAGCAAGACTAGCGGGAGGCTCTACAATGAGCAGTTCTTC. As protein: CASSKTSGRLYNEQFF.

This clonotype was seen more than once but under ten times. The chain combines TRBV11-1 with TRBJ2-3; D not certain. Between the trimmed V and J ends, which lost 5 bases and 6 bases, there was a span of 6 bases. Germline CDR1 SGHAT, CDR2 FQDESV (reference sequence). CDR3 size: 11 residues. CDR3 residues: CASSILDTQYF. The CDR3 coding sequence is TGTGCCAGCAGCATTCTGGATACGCAGTATTTT.

The chain is built from TRBV6-5 and TRBJ2-7, with D unresolved. The CDR3 sequence is 13 residues long. The germline CDR1 and CDR2 sequences are MNHEY and SVGAGI. Between the trimmed V and J ends, which lost 2 bases and 1 base, there was a span of 6 bases. The CDR3 nucleotides read TGTGCCAGCAGTTACGGGAAGTCCTACGAGCAGTACTTC. This sequence encodes CASSYGKSYEQYF.

This clonotype was recorded a few times. J is TRBJ2-3 and V is TRBV25-1; 8 nucleotides match TRBD2. Germline V lookup: CDR1 MGHDK, CDR2 SYGVNS. The trim removed 1 base at V and 5 bases at J, leaving 14 bases unmatched. This CDR3 has 18 amino acids. The CDR3 sequence: CASSELGLEDTWGDTQYF. The CDR3 DNA reads as TGTGCCAGCAGTGAATTGGGACTAGAAGACACCTGGGGAGATACGCAGTATTTT. The variable domain in full, with the rest retrieved from reference TRBV25-1 and TRBJ2-3, is EADIYQTPRYLVIGTGKKITLECSQTMGHDKMYWYQQDPGMELHLIHYSYGVNSTEKGDLSSESTVSRIRTEHFPLTLESARPSHTSQYLCASSELGLEDTWGDTQYFGPGTRLTVL.

This chain uses TRBV20-1 with TRBJ2-7; no clear D. Trimming removed 6 bases at V and 7 bases at J, with 22 bases between. This CDR3 contains 14 residues. Germline V gives CDR1 DFQATT, CDR2 SNEGSKA (reference sequence). CDR3 amino acids: CSARRLGGVQEQYF. The CDR3, as DNA: TGCAGTGCCCGCCGCCTAGGTGGGGTTCAAGAGCAGTACTTC.

This clonotype was picked up a small number of times. The chain has TRBV6-2 or TRBV6-3 and TRBJ2-1; TRBD2 matches at 7 bases. The V gene end was trimmed by 3 bases and the J gene end by 3 bases; junction bases not matched to a gene: 5. This CDR3 contains 15 residues. The germline CDR1 and CDR2 sequences are MNHEY and SVGEGT. CDR3 sequence (DNA): TGTGCCAGCAGTTATAGCGGGTGGATCTACAATGAGCAGTTCTTC. Amino acids: CASSYSGWIYNEQFF.

This clonotype was counted a few times. The chain is built from TRBV6-2 or TRBV6-3 and TRBJ1-1; 7 bases line up with TRBD1. The germline V gene encodes CDR1 MNHEY and CDR2 SVGEGT. This CDR3 is 15 amino acids long. The V and J ends lost 6 bases and 5 bases, in that order; junction bases with no gene match: 12. The CDR3 DNA is TGTGCCAGCAGCGACAAGCCCAGGGGGTGGACTGAAGCTTTCTTT. Its translation is CASSDKPRGWTEAFF.

This clonotype came up a few times. The chain has TRBV7-9 and TRBJ2-7; 8 bases align to TRBD1. CDR1 and CDR2 from the germline V gene are SEHNR and FQNEAQ (reference sequence). There are 15 residues in the CDR3. J gave up 3 bases and V 4 bases, and 8 bases lay outside the gene matches. The CDR3 is CASSSSTDRGYEQYF. Written as DNA, the CDR3 is TGTGCCAGCAGCTCTAGCACAGACAGGGGCTACGAGCAGTACTTC.

This clonotype was counted only a few times. This rearrangement joins TRBV7-9 to TRBJ2-2; 10 nucleotides agree with TRBD1. After removal of 5 bases from V and 6 bases from J, the junction contained 6 bases not matched to a gene. Germline lookup yields CDR1 SEHNR and CDR2 FQNEAQ (reference sequence). The CDR3 runs to 15 residues. The CDR3 loop is CASSAGTGVSGELFF. The CDR3 DNA is TGTGCCAGCAGCGCCGGGACAGGGGTGTCCGGGGAGCTGTTTTTT.

The sample holds many counts of this clonotype. The V gene is TRBV6-2 or TRBV6-3, the J gene TRBJ2-2; possibly TRBD2 for D (6 bases). This CDR3 comprises 17 residues. V was pared by 0 bases and J by 1 base, with 12 bases between. Germline lookup yields CDR1 MNHEY and CDR2 SVGEGT. CDR3 coding DNA: TGTGCCAGCAGTTACTCGATGAGGGACTGGAACACCGGGGAGCTGTTTTTT. Its protein is CASSYSMRDWNTGELFF.

The table lists this clonotype with a few counts. V and J are TRBV6-2 or TRBV6-3 and TRBJ2-7; no definite D call. The CDR3 length is 12 residues. V was pared by 10 bases and J by 5 bases, with 15 bases between. Per the germline V gene, CDR1 is MNHEY and CDR2 is SVGEGT. The CDR3 is CATTWGFHEQYF. The CDR3 nucleotides read TGTGCCACCACGTGGGGATTCCACGAGCAGTACTTC.

This chain links TRBV19 with TRBJ1-1; D perhaps matches TRBD1 (5 bases). Looked up from germline, CDR1 is LNHDA and CDR2 is SQIVND (reference sequence). Trimming took 3 bases from V and 6 from J, leaving 17 bases between them. CDR3 length equals 15 residues. The CDR3 DNA sequence: TGTGCCAGTAGTATTTCGCGCGGGCAGGGACCTGAAGCTTTCTTT. It specifies CASSISRGQGPEAFF.

This clonotype was seen many times. This rearrangement joins TRBV27 to TRBJ2-1, with 8 bases matching TRBD2. The CDR3 has 14 residues. V dropped 5 bases and J dropped 6; count of bases not matched to a gene: 6. Germline V gives CDR1 MNHEY, CDR2 SMNVEV (reference sequence). The DNA of the CDR3 is TGTGCCAGCAGTGCCGGGACTAGAGGCAATGAGCAGTTCTTC. It codes for CASSAGTRGNEQFF.

This clonotype was seen many times. The chain joins TRBV20-1 to TRBJ1-2; maybe TRBD1 (5 bases). Germline V gene sequence: CDR1 DFQATT, CDR2 SNEGSKA (reference sequence). This CDR3 comprises 17 residues. V shed 0 bases and J shed 2 bases, with 19 bases lying between them. The CDR3 DNA reads as TGCAGTGCTAGAGACATGGTACGGCAGGGACCCAACTATGGCTACACCTTC. Translating gives CSARDMVRQGPNYGYTF.

Only a few counts were recorded for this clonotype. V and J are TRBV10-3 and TRBJ2-7, with 12 bases aligning to TRBD1. There are 16 residues in the CDR3. The V gene's germline CDR1 is ENHRY and CDR2 SYGVKD. V shed 2 bases, J shed 4 bases, and the junction held 6 bases outside the gene matches. The CDR3 region has the DNA TGTGCCATCAGTGAGCCGGGGACAGGGGGCGGGTACGAGCAGTACTTC. It encodes CAISEPGTGGGYEQYF.

The gene calls are TRBV4-2 and TRBJ2-3; TRBD2 is a possible D gene (6 bases). Germline lookup yields CDR1 LGHNA and CDR2 YNFKEQ. The CDR3 runs 14 residues. With 0 bases removed from V and 8 bases from J, the gap between germline ends came to 12 bases. CDR3 sequence reads: CASSQDSVGLTQYF. CDR3 DNA sequence: TGTGCCAGCAGCCAAGATTCAGTGGGACTTACGCAGTATTTT.

In this sample, this clonotype turned up a few times. The chain is built from TRBV20-1 and TRBJ2-5; no clear D gene. The CDR3 sequence is 13 residues long. Germline assignment: CDR1 DFQATT and CDR2 SNEGSKA (reference sequence). V lost 0 bases to trimming and J lost 5 bases, with 10 bases between them. DNA of the CDR3: TGCAGTGCTAGAGATAATAGGGCTGAGACCCAGTACTTC. Its protein product is CSARDNRAETQYF.

This clonotype was seen more than once but under ten times. This chain uses TRBV10-3 with TRBJ2-3; 10 bases align to TRBD1. V lost 4 bases, J lost 6 bases, and 1 base stayed unmatched. Germline CDR1 and CDR2: ENHRY and SYGVKD. This CDR3 has 13 amino acids. DNA of the CDR3: TGTGCCATCAGTGGACAGGGGGCGGATACGCAGTATTTT. Encoded protein: CAISGQGADTQYF.

This clonotype was observed a handful of times. The chain recombines TRBV28 with TRBJ2-3; D is possibly TRBD1 or TRBD2 (5 bases each). Germline CDR1 and CDR2: MDHEN and SYDVKM. The V end was cut by 5 bases, the J end by 4 bases, with 13 bases between. The CDR3 spans 14 residues. The CDR3 region has the DNA TGTGCCAGCAGTACCGGGACCAAACCAGATACGCAGTATTTT. Encoded protein: CASSTGTKPDTQYF.

The table lists this clonotype with a few counts. The V and J genes are TRBV7-3 and TRBJ2-2, with TRBD2 matching 11 bases. The CDR3 sequence is 19 residues long. Germline V lookup: CDR1 SGHTA, CDR2 FQGTGA. The V segment lost 5 bases and the J segment 5 bases; nucleotides outside the gene matches: 16. CDR3 protein: CASSPTTSGIARGTGELFF. The CDR3 DNA is TGTGCCAGCAGCCCTACGACTAGCGGGATTGCCCGGGGGACCGGGGAGCTGTTTTTT.

This clonotype was recorded at least ten times. The chain is built from TRBV9 and TRBJ2-2, with TRBD1 identical over 7 bases. The germline gives CDR1 SGDLS, CDR2 YYNGEE. CDR3 size: 13 residues. Trimming at V came to 7 bases and at J to 1 base, leaving 1 base not matched to a gene. CDR3 nucleotides: TGTGCCAGCGGGACAGAGAACACCGGGGAGCTGTTTTTT. Protein sequence: CASGTENTGELFF.